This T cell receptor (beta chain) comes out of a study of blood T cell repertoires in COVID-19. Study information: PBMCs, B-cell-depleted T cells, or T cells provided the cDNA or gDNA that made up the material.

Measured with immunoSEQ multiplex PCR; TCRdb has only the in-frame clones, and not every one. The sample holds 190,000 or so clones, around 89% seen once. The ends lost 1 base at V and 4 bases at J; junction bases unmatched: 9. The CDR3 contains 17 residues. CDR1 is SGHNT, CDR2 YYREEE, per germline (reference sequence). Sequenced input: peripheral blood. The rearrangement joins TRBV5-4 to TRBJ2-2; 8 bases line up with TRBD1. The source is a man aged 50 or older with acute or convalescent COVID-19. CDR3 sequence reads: CASSLIHRGSGTGELFF. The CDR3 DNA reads TGTGCCAGCAGCTTGATACACAGGGGGTCGGGCACCGGGGAGCTGTTTTTT.